The sequence of this T cell receptor beta chain was determined in a study of Ad26.COV2.S vaccination and SARS-CoV-2 variants. The CDR3 sequence is 19 residues long. V dropped 0 bases and J dropped 2 bases, with 23 bases sitting between them. The germline V gene has CDR1 LNHDA and CDR2 SQIVND (reference sequence). Sequencing was performed with immunoSEQ multiplex PCR; in TCRdb, only in-frame clones are kept and a portion is missing. The data show about 420,000 clones, approximately 90% seen once. Treatment in this sample: about 20 received Ad26.COV2.S at low or high dose, single or two shots; about 5 received placebo; per-sample allocation not given. Following the first vaccine or placebo injection, samples were taken on day 63. Wuhan-strain SARS-CoV-2 spike was expressed by the Ad26 vector that made up the vaccine. Notes on this clone: What it recognizes is unknown.

The study's findings and limits: Vaccinees displayed broader spike-specific TCR repertoires than placebo recipients.

This chain joins TRBV19 and TRBJ2-7, with unresolved D. This clonotype was sampled from a person between 18 and 60 years old who received the Ad26.COV2.S COVID-19 vaccine or a placebo. Sequences were derived from peripheral blood, sampled in a trial of Ad26.COV2.S vaccine versus placebo. Here the CDR3 DNA reads TGTGCCAGTAGTATAGATGGCACGAGTGCCAACTGGCCCCCCTACGAGCAGTACTTC. It codes for CASSIDGTSANWPPYEQYF.